This T cell receptor beta chain was recovered during a study of T cells in women clearing cervical HPV infection. Per the germline V gene, CDR1 is SGHAT and CDR2 is FQNNGV. Trimming left V 3 bases short and J 4 bases short, with 12 bases between. This CDR3 region has 14 residues. As for this clone: The observed sequence ends 3 residues before the CDR3 terminus, with the missing tail filled in from the germline J gene.

Method: immunoSEQ multiplex PCR; TCRdb's copy keeps in-frame clones and lacks some. This sample's clone table lists some 31,000 clones. The chain has TRBV11-2 and TRBJ1-2; a possible D gene is TRBD1 (5 bases). The source material was blood buffy coat. This clonotype was sampled from a woman aged 18 to 75 with a cervical HPV16 infection that either progressed to CIN3+ or cleared (not recorded which). The CDR3 sequence is CASSLRQGGYGYTF. CDR3 bases read: TGTGCCAGCAGCTTGAGGCAGGGAGGCTATGGC.